Here is one T cell receptor beta chain with its context. This sample was included in a study of cytomegalovirus exposure and HLA in healthy donors. PCR primers comprised 60 Vbeta and 13 Jbeta primers. Produced via immunoSEQ multiplex PCR; TCRdb's table is partial and in-frame only. The sample includes 150,000 to 200,000 clones, under 85% of them seen just once. V was pared by 6 bases and J by 2 bases, with 4 bases of the junction left unmatched. CDR3 length equals 14 residues. Germline V CDR1 and CDR2: ENHRY, SYGVKD. The chain has TRBV10-3 and TRBJ2-5; TRBD1 agrees at 9 bases. The TCR originated in a man aged 45-65 years in good health and CMV-seronegative. Sequencing was done on a sample of PBMCs. The CDR3 coding sequence is TGTGCCATCAGACAGGGGGCGCGTCAAGAGACCCAGTACTTC. Translating it yields CAIRQGARQETQYF.